This paragraph covers one T cell receptor (beta chain) sequence. Germline loops: CDR1 SNHLY, CDR2 FYNNEI. After removal of 6 bases from V and 8 bases from J, the junction contained 1 base not matched to a gene. This CDR3 comprises 14 residues. The data derive from a study of OX40 agonist ivuxolimab in advanced cancers. The protocol was immunoSEQ multiplex PCR, while the TCRdb copy is restricted to in-frame clones and leaves out a portion. The data show 38,000 or so clones, around 87% seen once. The starting material was CD4+ or CD8+ T cells sorted from blood, obtained in a trial of the OX40 agonist ivuxolimab. This clonotype originated in an adult with an advanced solid tumor such as melanoma, head and neck, liver or kidney cancer. This chain joins TRBV2 and TRBJ2-1; TRBD2 matches at 16 bases. The CDR3: CASSGTSGRDEQFF. DNA for the CDR3: TGTGCCAGCAGCGGGACTAGCGGGAGGGATGAGCAGTTCTTC.